This T cell receptor beta chain was obtained from a study of cytotoxic CD8 clonotypes in ibrutinib-treated CLL. Points from the study as a whole: The study found clonality rose at ibrutinib response, then fell toward baseline at progression.

For this clone: What it recognizes is unknown.

Germline CDR1 and CDR2: LGHNA and YSLEER. V lost 3 bases and J 1 base, leaving 13 bases between the germline ends. This CDR3 spans 16 amino acids. Assay: immunoSEQ multiplex PCR; the TCRdb copy retains only in-frame clones and omits some. The table has over 150,000 clones, about 72% seen once; the top ten hold about an eighth. The material sequenced was PBMCs, taken after 24 months of ibrutinib treatment. The V and J genes are TRBV4-3 and TRBJ2-1; maybe TRBD2 (6 bases). The source is a human donor with chronic lymphocytic leukemia. This CDR3 reads CASSHYRTISYNEQFF. Written as DNA, the CDR3 is TGCGCCAGCAGCCATTATCGGACTATTTCCTACAATGAGCAGTTCTTC.